Listed below are T cell receptor beta chains from one sample, sequenced in a study of blood T cell repertoires in COVID-19. Sequencing was performed with immunoSEQ multiplex PCR; in TCRdb, only in-frame clones are kept and a portion is missing. This table holds about 320,000 clones, around 90% found once. Sample: PBMCs or T cells enriched from blood (not recorded which). These receptors were taken from a man aged 60-69 years who had recovered from COVID-19. CDR3s include the opening cysteine and the closing phenylalanine or tryptophan. A D gene is named only where the DNA matches it firmly. The size entry is marked missing in some rows and otherwise reads once, few, many or a size class.

>TRBD2|NA|TRBJ2-5|TRBV7-2
CASSSSGGVGETQYF
TGTGCCAGCAGCTCTAGCGGGGGGGTCGGGGAGACCCAGTACTTC
>NA|NA|TRBJ2-7|TRBV7-8
CASSKTGSSYEQYF
TGTGCCAGCAGTAAAACAGGGAGCTCCTACGAGCAGTACTTC
>NA|NA|TRBJ1-2|TRBV7-2
CASSLGSGFRYTF
TGTGCCAGCAGCCTGGGTTCAGGGTTCCGCTACACCTTC
>NA|NA|TRBJ1-2|TRBV7-9
CASSPTGYGYTF
TGTGCCAGCAGCCCCACAGGTTATGGCTACACCTTC
>NA|few|TRBJ2-2|TRBV3-1/TRBV3-2
CASSQYTGLLNTGELFF
TGTGCCAGCAGCCAGTACACTGGACTGCTCAACACCGGGGAGCTGTTTTTT
>NA|NA|TRBJ1-1|TRBV3-1/TRBV3-2
CASSQVAGETEAFF
TGTGCCAGCAGCCAAGTCGCCGGGGAAACTGAAGCTTTCTTT
>NA|NA|TRBJ1-1|TRBV6-2/TRBV6-3
CASSISGEAFF
TGTGCCAGCAGTATCTCAGGGGAAGCTTTCTTT
>NA|NA|TRBJ1-2|TRBV4-1
CASSLQDNYGYTF
TGCGCCAGCAGCCTACAGGACAACTATGGCTACACCTTC
>TRBD1|NA|TRBJ1-6|TRBV27
CASRSQGARRSPLHF
TGTGCCAGCAGGTCACAGGGGGCCCGACGGTCACCCCTCCACTTT
>NA|NA|TRBJ1-2|TRBV7-9
CASSLDFSGYTF
TGTGCCAGCAGCTTAGACTTTTCAGGCTACACCTTC
>TRBD1|NA|TRBJ2-6|TRBV18
CASSRDRVRGANVLTF
TGTGCCAGCTCACGGGACAGAGTAAGGGGGGCCAACGTCCTGACTTTC
>NA|NA|TRBJ2-7|TRBV4-2
CASSQDLTAAYEQYF
TGTGCCAGCAGCCAAGATCTTACAGCCGCCTACGAGCAGTACTTC
>TRBD1|NA|TRBJ1-5|TRBV2
CASRIPGQGTKPQHF
TGTGCCAGCAGGATACCGGGACAGGGTACTAAGCCCCAGCATTTT
>TRBD1|NA|TRBJ1-2|TRBV14
CASSQVDRGPYGYTF
TGTGCCAGCAGCCAAGTGGACAGGGGCCCCTATGGCTACACCTTC
>TRBD2|NA|TRBJ2-2|TRBV4-3
CASSKQRGVNTGELFF
TGCGCCAGCAGCAAACAGCGGGGGGTTAACACCGGGGAGCTGTTTTTT
>NA|NA|TRBJ2-4|TRBV9
CASSVGFAEDIQYF
TGTGCCAGCAGCGTAGGGTTTGCAGAAGACATTCAGTACTTC
>NA|NA|TRBJ1-2|TRBV27
CASSRGGYGYTF
TGTGCCAGCAGTAGGGGGGGCTATGGCTACACCTTC
>NA|NA|TRBJ2-7|TRBV7-2
CASSPQWGGEQYF
TGTGCCAGCAGCCCACAGTGGGGCGGCGAGCAGTACTTC
>NA|few|TRBJ1-4|TRBV5-5
CASSFTPGRYNEKLFF
TGTGCCAGCAGCTTCACCCCAGGGAGGTACAATGAAAAACTGTTTTTT
>NA|NA|TRBJ2-1|TRBV7-9
CASSPLDEQFF
TGTGCCAGCAGCCCCCTCGATGAGCAGTTCTTC
>TRBD1|NA|TRBJ2-7|TRBV12-3/TRBV12-4
CASSSTGVDEQYF
TGTGCCAGCAGTTCGACAGGGGTCGACGAGCAGTACTTC
>NA|NA|TRBJ2-2|TRBV7-9
CASSLVGQGWTGELFF
TGTGCCAGCAGCTTAGTTGGTCAGGGGTGGACCGGGGAGCTGTTTTTT
>NA|NA|TRBJ2-7|TRBV28
CASSFSIYEQYF
TGTGCCAGCAGTTTTAGTATTTACGAGCAGTACTTC
>NA|few|TRBJ2-7|TRBV5-4
CASSLMSGSYEQYF
TGTGCCAGCAGCTTGATGAGCGGGTCCTACGAGCAGTACTTC
>NA|NA|TRBJ2-7|TRBV21-1
CASSNSGTGADEQYF
TGTGCCAGCAGCAATTCCGGGACAGGGGCCGACGAGCAGTACTTC